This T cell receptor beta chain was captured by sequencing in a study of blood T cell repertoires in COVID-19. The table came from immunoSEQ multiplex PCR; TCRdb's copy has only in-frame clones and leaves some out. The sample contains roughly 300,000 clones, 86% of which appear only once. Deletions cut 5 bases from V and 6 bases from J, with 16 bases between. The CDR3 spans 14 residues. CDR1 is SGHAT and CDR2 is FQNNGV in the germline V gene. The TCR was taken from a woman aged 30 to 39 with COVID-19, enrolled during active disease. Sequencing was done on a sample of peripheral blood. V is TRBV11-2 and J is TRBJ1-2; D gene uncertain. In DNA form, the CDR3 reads TGTGCCAGCAGCCCGACGGTATCGGGGAATGGCTACACCTTC. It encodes CASSPTVSGNGYTF. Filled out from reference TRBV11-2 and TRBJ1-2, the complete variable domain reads EAGVAQSPRYKIIEKRQSVAFWCNPISGHATLYWYQQILGQGPKLLIQFQNNGVVDDSQLPKDRFSAERLKGVDSTLKIQPAKLEDSAVYLCASSPTVSGNGYTFGSGTRLTVV.